Detailed here is one TCR beta chain. Its antigen is as yet unknown. The sample originates from a study of OX40 agonist ivuxolimab in advanced cancers. Study-level information: Patients enrolled in dose escalation were diagnosed with hepatocellular carcinoma, melanoma, renal cell or head and neck cancer. Study findings and constraints: On average, CD8+ T cells showed a greater number of expanded clones than CD4+. In the 0.1 to 3.0 mg/kg range, CD4+ and CD8+ blood T cells had expanded clonally by week 6. Partial responders at 0.1-3.0 mg/kg had among the lowest clonal expansion.

V shed 2 bases, J shed 3 bases, and the junction held 1 base outside the gene matches. The CDR3 has 14 residues. Germline CDR1 reads MNHEY; CDR2 reads SMNVEV (reference sequence). Sequencing was performed with immunoSEQ multiplex PCR; in TCRdb, only in-frame clones are kept and a portion is missing. The data contain some 11,000 clones, approximately 69% of them singletons. The sequenced sample was CD4+ or CD8+ T cells sorted from blood, obtained in a trial of the OX40 agonist ivuxolimab. This chain links TRBV27 with TRBJ2-1, with 7 bases identical to TRBD2. This TCR was sampled from an adult with an advanced solid tumor such as melanoma, head and neck, liver or kidney cancer. The CDR3 DNA sequence: TGTGCCAGCAGTTTAGCGGGAGACTACAATGAGCAGTTCTTC. Protein sequence: CASSLAGDYNEQFF.